These T cell receptor beta chains were read from a single sample in a study of cytomegalovirus exposure and HLA in healthy donors. This table comes from immunoSEQ multiplex PCR, and its TCRdb copy is limited to in-frame clones, with some not included. The data show 150,000 to 200,000 clones, roughly four fifths seen once. Specimen: PBMCs. The receptor set was obtained from a woman under 30 in good health and CMV-seronegative. Both conserved end residues are part of each CDR3. The D gene is left open where the match is weak. Clone sizes are given selectively: once, few, many, or a class where the clone is expanded.

J: TRBJ2-1; size: NA; V: TRBV4-1; D: NA; DNA: TGCGCCAGCAGCCAAGACCCATCGGATCTAGCAACTTCCTACAATGAGCAGTTCTTC; CDR3: CASSQDPSDLATSYNEQFF
J: TRBJ2-1; size: NA; V: TRBV27; D: NA; DNA: TGTGCCAGCAGTTTAATGCCAGATTACTACAATGAGCAGTTCTTC; CDR3: CASSLMPDYYNEQFF
J: TRBJ1-2; size: NA; V: TRBV2; D: NA; DNA: TGTGCCAGCAGTGAACAGGGAAACTATGGCTACACCTTC; CDR3: CASSEQGNYGYTF
J: TRBJ1-2; size: NA; V: TRBV11-2; D: TRBD1; DNA: TGTGCCAGCAGCGTAGGGACAGGGCTCTATGGCTACACCTTC; CDR3: CASSVGTGLYGYTF
J: TRBJ1-1; size: NA; V: TRBV6-5; D: NA; DNA: TGTGCCAGCAGACAGGCGCCACGGAGCGAAGCTTTCTTT; CDR3: CASRQAPRSEAFF
J: TRBJ1-3; size: NA; V: TRBV7-2; D: NA; DNA: TGTGCCAGCAAACAGGTGCACTCTGGAAACACCATATATTTT; CDR3: CASKQVHSGNTIYF
J: TRBJ2-1; size: NA; V: TRBV5-4; D: TRBD1; DNA: TGTGCCAGCAGCGCCGGACAGGGCACTTACAATGAGCAGTTCTTC; CDR3: CASSAGQGTYNEQFF
J: TRBJ1-5; size: NA; V: TRBV30; D: TRBD1; DNA: TGTGCCTGGAGTACGACAGGGAGAGTTCAGCCCCAGCATTTT; CDR3: CAWSTTGRVQPQHF
J: TRBJ1-2; size: NA; V: TRBV19; D: NA; DNA: TGTGCCAGTAGTATAAAAACCTTAGCTAACTATGGCTACACCTTC; CDR3: CASSIKTLANYGYTF
J: TRBJ2-1; size: many; V: TRBV7-9; D: NA; DNA: TGTGCCAGCAGCTTGGAGGAGGGACCCGCTTCGGATGAGCAGTTCTTC; CDR3: CASSLEEGPASDEQFF
J: TRBJ2-2; size: NA; V: TRBV11-2; D: TRBD2; DNA: TGTGCCAGCAGCCTAGCGGGAGGGGCATGGGCCGGGGAGCTGTTTTTT; CDR3: CASSLAGGAWAGELFF
J: TRBJ1-4; size: NA; V: TRBV4-3; D: NA; DNA: TGCGCCAGCAGCCAAGAAGGCAGGGGTAATGAAAAACTGTTTTTT; CDR3: CASSQEGRGNEKLFF
J: TRBJ1-1; size: NA; V: TRBV6-1; D: TRBD1; DNA: TGTGCCAGCAGTGAAGAAGGGGACAGGGAAGGTTGGACTGAAGCTTTCTTT; CDR3: CASSEEGDREGWTEAFF
J: TRBJ1-1; size: once; V: TRBV5-4; D: NA; DNA: TGTGCCAGCACTGGCGAGGACACTGAAGCTTTCTTT; CDR3: CASTGEDTEAFF
J: TRBJ2-6; size: NA; V: TRBV28; D: NA; DNA: TGTGCCAGCAGTCGAGCGGAGGGGGCATTGATGTATGGGGCCAACGTCCTGACTTTC; CDR3: CASSRAEGALMYGANVLTF
J: TRBJ2-7; size: NA; V: TRBV5-3; D: TRBD2; DNA: TGTGCCAGAAGCTTGGACCAGCGGGAACCCTACGAGCAGTACTTC; CDR3: CARSLDQREPYEQYF
J: TRBJ2-7; size: NA; V: TRBV28; D: TRBD1; DNA: TGTGCCAGCAGTCCTACAGGGGTCCCCTACGAGCAGTACTTC; CDR3: CASSPTGVPYEQYF